These T cell receptor beta chains were read from a single sample in a study of shared clonotypes between healthy human individuals. Sequencing used immunoSEQ multiplex PCR; TCRdb keeps in-frame clones, though not all of them. This table holds over a million clones, about 80% found once. Sequencing used memory CD4+ T cells from PBMCs. Every receptor here comes from a man younger than 35 in good health. Some clones in this sample may be carry-over from other donors' samples. Each CDR3 is given with its conserved first and last residue. Each record gives: clone size, D gene, J gene, V gene, CDR3 DNA, CDR3 protein. The D gene is left open where the match is weak. Clone sizes are given selectively: once, few, many, or a class where the clone is expanded.

few NA TRBJ1-4 TRBV10-1 TGCGCCAGCAGTGAGAGTCGGGATAATGAAAAACTGTTTTTT CASSESRDNEKLFF
NA TRBD2 TRBJ2-3 TRBV5-4 TGTGCCAGCAGCTTGAGGACTAGCGCCACCACAGATACGCAGTATTTT CASSLRTSATTDTQYF
NA NA TRBJ2-7 TRBV18 TGTGCCAGCTCACCTACGCAGGGGTACGAGCAGTACTTC CASSPTQGYEQYF
NA NA TRBJ2-3 TRBV28 TGTGCCAGCGGGAACTACCTCCGGACGGCCTCAAGCACAGATACGCAGTATTTT CASGNYLRTASSTDTQYF
NA NA TRBJ2-7 TRBV9 TGTGCCAGCAGCGTAGGGCAGGACGGCGCCTACGAGCAGTACTTC CASSVGQDGAYEQYF
once TRBD2 TRBJ2-1 TRBV5-1 TGCGCCAGCAGCTCGCTAGCGGAACCCTACAATGAGCAGTTCTTC CASSSLAEPYNEQFF
NA NA TRBJ1-1 TRBV6-1 TGTGCCAGCAGTCCCCTTCGGGGCACTGAAGCTTTCTTT CASSPLRGTEAFF
few NA TRBJ2-3 TRBV4-1 TGCGCCAGCAGCCAGCAGTCGAGCACAGATACGCAGTATTTT CASSQQSSTDTQYF
NA TRBD2 TRBJ2-1 TRBV18 TGTGCCAGCTCACCACGGGGACTAGCGGTCTACAATGAGCAGTTCTTC CASSPRGLAVYNEQFF
NA NA TRBJ1-1 TRBV28 TGTGCCAGTGGCGCGGCACCCACGGGGATGAACACTGAAGCTTTCTTT CASGAAPTGMNTEAFF
few TRBD2 TRBJ2-2 TRBV13 TGTGCCAGCACCCGCATGACTAGCGGCCGGACCGGGGAGCTGTTTTTT CASTRMTSGRTGELFF
NA NA TRBJ2-4 TRBV28 TGTGCCAGCAAGCGGTATGGGGTAGCCAAAAACATTCAGTACTTC CASKRYGVAKNIQYF